This TCR beta chain was profiled in a study of early T cells in non-severe SARS-CoV-2 infection. Each CDR3 protein is one row after TCRdb ran MiXCR on the 5' RACE reads. The sample records more than 20,000 distinct CDR3 sequences, around 4% being singletons. The CDR3 extends over 13 amino acids. V lost 0 bases, J lost 2 bases, and 2 bases lay in between. Germline assignment: CDR1 KGHSH and CDR2 LQKENI. This clonotype was sampled from an adult who was a healthcare worker with PCR-confirmed SARS-CoV-2 infection or an uninfected control (not recorded which). The chain combines TRBV18 with TRBJ1-3, with unresolved D. Sequenced material: whole blood. DNA of the CDR3: TGTGCCAGCTCACCACCCCCTGGAAACACCATATATTTT. Protein sequence: CASSPPPGNTIYF.